This TCR beta chain emerged from a study of monozygotic twins with inflammatory bowel disease. Note on this clonotype: Its antigen is undetermined.

Broader study findings: A lone strong IBD-associated signal or clonotype found no support.

With eight separate reactions per sample, the authors made cDNA. TCRdb reprocessed the 5' RACE reads, keeping one entry per CDR3 protein, no DNA. The sample totals approximately 330,000 distinct CDR3 sequences. This CDR3 has 16 residues. The germline CDR1 and CDR2 sequences are SGHRS and YFSETQ. V is TRBV5-1 and J is TRBJ2-4; with no DNA, the TCRdb D assignment of TRBD1 cannot be verified. Sequencing input: blood. This receptor was taken from a human donor with ulcerative colitis or Crohn's disease, or a healthy co-twin of an affected twin (not recorded which). The CDR3 is CASSGGQGLAKNIQYF.